This T cell receptor (beta chain) was sequenced for a study of cytomegalovirus exposure and HLA in healthy donors. General study points: Among TCR sequences, most were rare, though some public TCRs appeared in many donors.

Profiled with immunoSEQ multiplex PCR; TCRdb holds only in-frame clones, not every one. The table lists some 71,000 clones, around 93% of them singletons. Between the trimmed V and J ends, which lost 6 bases and 5 bases, there was a span of 11 bases. The CDR3 extends over 13 amino acids. CDR1 is LNHNV and CDR2 is YYDKDF in the germline V gene (reference sequence). This clone was recorded at least ten times. Its antigen is not known. What was sequenced was PBMCs. The chain employs TRBV15 and TRBJ1-3; weak D call: TRBD1 (6 bases). This receptor was taken from a woman younger than 35 in good health and CMV-seronegative. CDR3 coding DNA: TGTGCCACCAGAGGACAGCCCAGAAACACCATATATTTT. This translates into CATRGQPRNTIYF.